This TCR beta chain appears in the sequencing data of a study of blood T cell repertoires in COVID-19. Looking at the study overall: Both acute and convalescent COVID-19 samples were obtained from the United States, Italy and Spain. PBMCs, B-cell-depleted T cells, or T cells provided the cDNA or gDNA that made up the material.

This clone was observed a single time. Produced via immunoSEQ multiplex PCR; TCRdb's table is partial and in-frame only. The table includes more than 150,000 clones, 90% to 95% detected once. The CDR3 extends over 16 amino acids. Trimming removed 5 bases at V and 3 bases at J, with 19 bases between. Germline V lookup: CDR1 MDHEN, CDR2 SYDVKM. The sample consisted of peripheral blood. This chain joins TRBV28 and TRBJ2-5, with a possible D match to TRBD1 (6 bases). This receptor was taken from a man aged 45-65 years with acute or convalescent COVID-19. The CDR3 bases are TGTGCCAGCAGTCCACCGACAGGATTGGCAGAAGAGACCCAGTACTTC. It translates to CASSPPTGLAEETQYF.